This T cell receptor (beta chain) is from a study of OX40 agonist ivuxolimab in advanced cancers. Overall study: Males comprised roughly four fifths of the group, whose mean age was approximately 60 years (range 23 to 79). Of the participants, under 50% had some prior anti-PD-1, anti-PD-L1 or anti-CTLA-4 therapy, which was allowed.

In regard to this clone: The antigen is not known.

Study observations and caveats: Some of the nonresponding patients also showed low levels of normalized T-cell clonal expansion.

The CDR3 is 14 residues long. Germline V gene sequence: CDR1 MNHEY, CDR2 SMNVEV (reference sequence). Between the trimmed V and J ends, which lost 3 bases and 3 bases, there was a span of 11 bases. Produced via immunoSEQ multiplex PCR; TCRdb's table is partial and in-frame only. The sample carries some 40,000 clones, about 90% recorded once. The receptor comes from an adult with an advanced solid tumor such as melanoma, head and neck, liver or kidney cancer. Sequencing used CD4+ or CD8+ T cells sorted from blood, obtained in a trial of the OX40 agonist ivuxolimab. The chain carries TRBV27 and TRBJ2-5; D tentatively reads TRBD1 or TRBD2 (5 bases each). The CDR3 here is CASSLRQGEETQYF. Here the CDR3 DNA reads TGTGCCAGCAGTTTGAGGCAGGGAGAAGAGACCCAGTACTTC.